A selection of T cell receptor beta chains follows, all from one sample in a study of blood T cells in healthy people across ages. From the 5' RACE reads, TCRdb called clonotypes with MiXCR, one entry per CDR3 protein. The table lists around 1,700,000 distinct CDR3 sequences, 28% of them singletons. The specimen sequenced was blood. Receptors were obtained from a woman in her 30s in good health. Both conserved end residues are part of each CDR3. D genes are given only for firm matches. Where a row states a size, it is once, few, many or the class of an expanded clone; other rows omit it.

j_gene: TRBJ1-6
d_gene: -
v_gene: TRBV15
abundance: -
CDR3aa: CATSRDRAGPRSPLHF
CDR3nt: TGTGCCACCAGCAGAGATCGGGCGGGGCCAAGGTCACCCCTCCACTTT

j_gene: TRBJ1-3
d_gene: -
v_gene: TRBV21-1
abundance: -
CDR3aa: CASSNTGRAVGNTIYF
CDR3nt: TGTGCCAGCAGCAATACAGGGAGGGCAGTCGGAAACACCATATATTTT

j_gene: TRBJ2-1
d_gene: -
v_gene: TRBV12-3/TRBV12-4
abundance: -
CDR3aa: CASSKKGAYYNEQFF
CDR3nt: TGTGCCAGCAGTAAAAAAGGGGCATACTACAATGAGCAGTTCTTC

j_gene: TRBJ2-7
d_gene: TRBD1
v_gene: TRBV11-2
abundance: many
CDR3aa: CASSLVMAGGEQYF
CDR3nt: TGTGCCAGCAGCTTAGTGATGGCAGGGGGCGAGCAGTACTTC

j_gene: TRBJ2-1
d_gene: TRBD2
v_gene: TRBV30
abundance: few
CDR3aa: CAWSGLERGDNEQFF
CDR3nt: TGTGCCTGGAGTGGGCTTGAGCGGGGGGACAATGAGCAGTTCTTC

j_gene: TRBJ2-7
d_gene: -
v_gene: TRBV7-2
abundance: few
CDR3aa: CASSQPIVPYEQYF
CDR3nt: TGTGCCAGCAGCCAACCGATCGTACCCTACGAGCAGTACTTC

j_gene: TRBJ2-3
d_gene: TRBD2
v_gene: TRBV20-1
abundance: -
CDR3aa: CSARDSASGNTDTQYF
CDR3nt: TGCAGTGCTAGAGATTCGGCTAGCGGGAACACAGATACGCAGTATTTT

j_gene: TRBJ1-2
d_gene: TRBD1
v_gene: TRBV27
abundance: -
CDR3aa: CATGTDGGYTF
CDR3nt: TGTGCCACCGGGACAGATGGTGGCTACACCTTC

j_gene: TRBJ2-5
d_gene: TRBD1
v_gene: TRBV18
abundance: many
CDR3aa: CASSPADREGTQYF
CDR3nt: TGTGCCAGCTCACCGGCGGACAGGGAAGGAACCCAGTACTTC

j_gene: TRBJ1-2
d_gene: -
v_gene: TRBV20-1
abundance: -
CDR3aa: CSARDLRGEYGYTF
CDR3nt: TGCAGTGCTAGAGATCTGAGGGGGGAGTATGGCTACACCTTC

j_gene: TRBJ2-2
d_gene: TRBD1
v_gene: TRBV27
abundance: -
CDR3aa: CASSSDRVGALFF
CDR3nt: TGTGCCAGCAGTTCCGACAGGGTTGGGGCGCTGTTTTTT

j_gene: TRBJ2-7
d_gene: TRBD1
v_gene: TRBV7-3
abundance: -
CDR3aa: CTSSLAGTGFYEQYF
CDR3nt: TGTACCAGCAGCTTGGCCGGGACAGGGTTCTACGAGCAGTACTTC

j_gene: TRBJ2-7
d_gene: TRBD2
v_gene: TRBV20-1
abundance: many
CDR3aa: CSALGRLAGGEQYF
CDR3nt: TGCAGTGCTCTGGGGCGTCTAGCGGGAGGCGAGCAGTACTTC

j_gene: TRBJ2-1
d_gene: TRBD1
v_gene: TRBV12-3/TRBV12-4
abundance: -
CDR3aa: CASSPPGGPEQFF
CDR3nt: TGTGCCAGCAGTCCCCCAGGGGGCCCGGAGCAGTTCTTC

j_gene: TRBJ2-1
d_gene: -
v_gene: TRBV10-1
abundance: -
CDR3aa: CASSGLDSNEQFF
CDR3nt: TGCGCCAGCAGTGGACTAGATTCCAATGAGCAGTTCTTC

j_gene: TRBJ1-2
d_gene: TRBD1
v_gene: TRBV20-1
abundance: many
CDR3aa: CSASPLLTGEPLYGYTF
CDR3nt: TGCAGTGCTAGCCCCCTTTTGACAGGGGAACCCCTCTATGGCTACACCTTC

j_gene: TRBJ2-1
d_gene: TRBD2
v_gene: TRBV2
abundance: -
CDR3aa: CASTSRTSGRSYNEQFF
CDR3nt: TGTGCCAGCACATCCCGGACTAGCGGGAGAAGTTACAATGAGCAGTTCTTC

j_gene: TRBJ2-3
d_gene: TRBD1
v_gene: TRBV2
abundance: -
CDR3aa: CASTDRGRIDTQYF
CDR3nt: TGTGCCAGCACAGACAGGGGGCGCATAGATACGCAGTATTTT

j_gene: TRBJ2-7
d_gene: -
v_gene: TRBV5-1
abundance: -
CDR3aa: CASGYRGEGEQYF
CDR3nt: TGCGCCAGCGGCTACAGGGGGGAGGGCGAGCAGTACTTC

j_gene: TRBJ1-1
d_gene: -
v_gene: TRBV20-1
abundance: -
CDR3aa: CSARDKGEGAFF
CDR3nt: TGCAGTGCTAGAGATAAGGGGGAGGGGGCTTTCTTT

j_gene: TRBJ2-1
d_gene: -
v_gene: TRBV19
abundance: few
CDR3aa: CASSIGASSYNEQFF
CDR3nt: TGTGCCAGTAGTATAGGTGCGAGCTCCTACAATGAGCAGTTCTTC

j_gene: TRBJ2-1
d_gene: TRBD2
v_gene: TRBV20-1
abundance: few
CDR3aa: CSARSSFLSGRALDEQFF
CDR3nt: TGCAGTGCTAGATCGAGCTTTTTGAGCGGGAGGGCTCTTGATGAGCAGTTCTTC

j_gene: TRBJ1-2
d_gene: TRBD1
v_gene: TRBV10-3
abundance: many
CDR3aa: CAISEFGTDSLYGYTF
CDR3nt: TGTGCCATCAGTGAGTTTGGGACAGACTCTCTCTATGGCTACACCTTC

j_gene: TRBJ2-6
d_gene: TRBD1
v_gene: TRBV29-1
abundance: many
CDR3aa: CSVKQGAGANVLTF
CDR3nt: TGCAGCGTCAAACAGGGGGCGGGGGCCAACGTCCTGACTTTC

j_gene: TRBJ1-1
d_gene: -
v_gene: TRBV7-9
abundance: few
CDR3aa: CASSFYLGTEAFF
CDR3nt: TGTGCCAGCAGCTTTTACTTGGGGACTGAAGCTTTCTTT

j_gene: TRBJ2-7
d_gene: -
v_gene: TRBV15
abundance: -
CDR3aa: CAASRDNRRASYEQYF
CDR3nt: TGTGCCGCCAGCAGAGATAACCGACGGGCCTCCTACGAGCAGTACTTC

j_gene: TRBJ2-7
d_gene: TRBD2
v_gene: TRBV20-1
abundance: many
CDR3aa: CSAHPSGREDEQYF
CDR3nt: TGCAGTGCTCACCCTAGCGGGAGGGAAGACGAGCAGTACTTC

j_gene: TRBJ2-1
d_gene: -
v_gene: TRBV6-2/TRBV6-3
abundance: once
CDR3aa: CASNKRVLPDEQFF
CDR3nt: TGTGCCAGCAACAAGCGGGTCCTTCCGGATGAGCAGTTCTTC

j_gene: TRBJ2-7
d_gene: -
v_gene: TRBV10-1
abundance: few
CDR3aa: CASSQGPLQGGLYF
CDR3nt: TGCGCCAGCAGCCAAGGACCCCTGCAGGGGGGCCTGTACTTC

j_gene: TRBJ1-2
d_gene: -
v_gene: TRBV9
abundance: -
CDR3aa: CASSDYFYGYTF
CDR3nt: TGTGCCAGCAGCGATTACTTCTATGGCTACACCTTC

j_gene: TRBJ2-7
d_gene: -
v_gene: TRBV29-1
abundance: many
CDR3aa: CSVPGVNEQYF
CDR3nt: TGCAGCGTTCCAGGGGTTAACGAGCAGTACTTC

j_gene: TRBJ2-7
d_gene: -
v_gene: TRBV25-1
abundance: few
CDR3aa: CASREGTGYYEQYF
CDR3nt: TGTGCCAGCAGGGAAGGGACGGGATACTACGAGCAGTACTTC

j_gene: TRBJ2-5
d_gene: -
v_gene: TRBV7-2
abundance: -
CDR3aa: CASSLARSIKETQYF
CDR3nt: TGTGCCAGCAGCTTAGCGCGCAGCATTAAAGAGACCCAGTACTTC

j_gene: TRBJ1-1
d_gene: -
v_gene: TRBV5-1
abundance: many
CDR3aa: CASSLGGSTEAFF
CDR3nt: TGTGCCAGCAGCTTGGGGGGGAGTACTGAAGCTTTCTTT

j_gene: TRBJ2-2
d_gene: -
v_gene: TRBV20-1
abundance: -
CDR3aa: CSAIRGPTGELFF
CDR3nt: TGCAGTGCTATCCGGGGCCCGACCGGGGAGCTGTTTTTT

j_gene: TRBJ1-5
d_gene: -
v_gene: TRBV16
abundance: -
CDR3aa: CASRPNLQDTWPQHF
CDR3nt: TGTGCCAGCAGACCCAATTTGCAGGACACGTGGCCCCAGCATTTT

j_gene: TRBJ1-5
d_gene: -
v_gene: TRBV9
abundance: -
CDR3aa: CASSVISIQPQHF
CDR3nt: TGTGCCAGCAGCGTAATCTCGATTCAGCCCCAGCATTTT

j_gene: TRBJ1-4
d_gene: TRBD1
v_gene: TRBV6-1
abundance: -
CDR3aa: CASRTDRRDEKLFF
CDR3nt: TGTGCCAGCAGAACGGACAGGCGAGATGAAAAGCTGTTTTTT

j_gene: TRBJ2-5
d_gene: -
v_gene: TRBV24-1
abundance: few
CDR3aa: CATSDAGRVDETQYF
CDR3nt: TGTGCCACCAGTGATGCGGGCAGGGTCGACGAGACCCAGTACTTC

j_gene: TRBJ1-2
d_gene: -
v_gene: TRBV3-1
abundance: -
CDR3aa: CASSFPREGDYGYTF
CDR3nt: TGTGCCAGCAGTTTCCCCAGGGAAGGGGACTATGGCTACACCTTC

j_gene: TRBJ2-1
d_gene: -
v_gene: TRBV14
abundance: -
CDR3aa: CASGGPFRDNEQFF
CDR3nt: TGTGCCAGCGGGGGACCATTTAGGGACAATGAGCAGTTCTTC

j_gene: TRBJ2-3
d_gene: -
v_gene: TRBV5-5
abundance: -
CDR3aa: CASSALVGDTQYF
CDR3nt: TGTGCCAGCAGCGCCCTAGTGGGAGATACGCAGTATTTT

j_gene: TRBJ2-1
d_gene: -
v_gene: TRBV24-1
abundance: few
CDR3aa: CATSDTTSRRDEQFF
CDR3nt: TGTGCCACCAGTGATACCACGAGTAGGAGGGATGAGCAGTTCTTC

j_gene: TRBJ1-1
d_gene: -
v_gene: TRBV15
abundance: -
CDR3aa: CATSRDKGFQAFF
CDR3nt: TGTGCCACCAGCAGAGATAAGGGGTTTCAAGCTTTCTTT

j_gene: TRBJ2-6
d_gene: -
v_gene: TRBV6-1
abundance: -
CDR3aa: CATSKEHYSGANVLTF
CDR3nt: TGTGCCACATCTAAGGAGCATTACTCTGGGGCCAACGTCCTGACTTTC

j_gene: TRBJ2-1
d_gene: TRBD2
v_gene: TRBV20-1
abundance: many
CDR3aa: CSARQLAGLYEQFF
CDR3nt: TGCAGTGCTAGACAACTAGCGGGGTTGTATGAGCAGTTCTTC

j_gene: TRBJ1-3
d_gene: TRBD1
v_gene: TRBV20-1
abundance: -
CDR3aa: CSARVGQGGNTIYF
CDR3nt: TGCAGTGCTAGAGTTGGACAGGGGGGAAACACCATATATTTT

j_gene: TRBJ2-5
d_gene: TRBD1
v_gene: TRBV3-1
abundance: many
CDR3aa: CASSPLRTGVETQYF
CDR3nt: TGTGCCAGCAGCCCCCTCAGGACAGGGGTAGAGACCCAGTACTTC

j_gene: TRBJ1-1
d_gene: TRBD1
v_gene: TRBV20-1
abundance: -
CDR3aa: CSALTGVTSEAFF
CDR3nt: TGCAGTGCCTTAACAGGGGTGACCAGTGAAGCTTTCTTT

j_gene: TRBJ1-5
d_gene: -
v_gene: TRBV7-2
abundance: few
CDR3aa: CASSFAGAINQPQHF
CDR3nt: TGTGCCAGCAGCTTCGCAGGGGCGATTAATCAGCCCCAGCATTTT

j_gene: TRBJ2-4
d_gene: -
v_gene: TRBV9
abundance: -
CDR3aa: CASSSKGSEGGQYF
CDR3nt: TGTGCCAGCAGCTCCAAAGGCTCGGAAGGAGGGCAGTACTTC

j_gene: TRBJ2-1
d_gene: -
v_gene: TRBV11-1
abundance: -
CDR3aa: CASNSGTRAYNEQFF
CDR3nt: TGTGCCAGCAACTCGGGGACACGGGCATACAATGAGCAGTTCTTC

j_gene: TRBJ2-1
d_gene: TRBD2
v_gene: TRBV4-1
abundance: few
CDR3aa: CASSPTLAGEQFF
CDR3nt: TGCGCCAGCAGCCCGACCCTAGCGGGTGAGCAGTTCTTC

j_gene: TRBJ1-2
d_gene: -
v_gene: TRBV24-1
abundance: few
CDR3aa: CATSGPGSGYTF
CDR3nt: TGTGCCACCAGTGGCCCGGGAAGCGGCTACACCTTC

j_gene: TRBJ2-1
d_gene: TRBD2
v_gene: TRBV3-1
abundance: -
CDR3aa: CASSQGGGGGDEQFF
CDR3nt: TGTGCCAGCAGCCAAGGAGGCGGGGGGGGTGATGAGCAGTTCTTC

j_gene: TRBJ2-1
d_gene: -
v_gene: TRBV12-3/TRBV12-4
abundance: -
CDR3aa: CASSFGVGGGENEQFF
CDR3nt: TGTGCCAGCAGTTTTGGGGTCGGGGGTGGGGAAAATGAGCAGTTCTTC

j_gene: TRBJ1-1
d_gene: -
v_gene: TRBV5-1
abundance: -
CDR3aa: CASSSFGGKIEAFF
CDR3nt: TGCGCCAGCAGCTCTTTTGGTGGGAAGATTGAAGCTTTCTTT

j_gene: TRBJ2-3
d_gene: -
v_gene: TRBV10-3
abundance: few
CDR3aa: CAISESIGADTQYF
CDR3nt: TGTGCCATCAGTGAGTCAATCGGGGCAGATACGCAGTATTTT

j_gene: TRBJ2-3
d_gene: TRBD2
v_gene: TRBV25-1
abundance: few
CDR3aa: CASSEKTSGFTDTQYF
CDR3nt: TGTGCCAGCAGTGAGAAGACTAGCGGGTTCACAGATACGCAGTATTTT